The 5 T cell receptor beta chains in this list originate from one sample, sequenced in a study of blood T cells in healthy people across ages. A second PCR, run for 7 to 11 cycles, used a sample-barcoded 5' primer plus a J-beta primer mix. In TCRdb, the 5' RACE reads were re-called with MiXCR into one record per CDR3 protein. The sample includes about a million distinct CDR3 sequences, roughly 52% of them seen just once. The sequencing input was blood. These receptors were collected from a young man in good health.

This clonotype was seen a handful of times. The V and J genes are TRBV6-2 or TRBV6-3 and TRBJ1-1; 7 bases align to TRBD1. J gave up 7 bases and V 5 bases, and 7 bases lay outside the gene matches. The germline V gene has CDR1 MNHEY and CDR2 SVGEGT. This CDR3 region has 13 residues. The CDR3 sequence is CASSDQRTGEAFF. The CDR3 DNA reads as TGTGCCAGCAGTGACCAGAGGACAGGTGAAGCTTTCTTT.

This clonotype was counted a few times. This rearrangement joins TRBV7-9 to TRBJ2-5, with a weak D call TRBD1 (5 bases). The germline CDR1 and CDR2 sequences are SEHNR and FQNEAQ (reference sequence). V lost 5 bases and J lost 0, with 13 bases in between. The CDR3 consists of 15 residues. In DNA form, the CDR3 reads TGTGCCAGCAGCGCTAAGACAGCTTACCAAGAGACCCAGTACTTC. It yields the protein CASSAKTAYQETQYF.

The chain's CDR3 is CASSLGWVEGYTF. CDR3 DNA: TGTGCCAGCAGTTTAGGTTGGGTGGAGGGCTACACCTTC. The gene calls are TRBV12-3 or TRBV12-4 and TRBJ1-2; no reliable D call. CDR3 length: 13 residues. The V end was cut by 1 base, the J end by 8 bases, with 11 bases between.

This clonotype showed up many times. This chain uses TRBV20-1 with TRBJ2-1; 16 positions match TRBD2. Unmatched junction bases numbered 7, after V lost 2 bases and J lost 3 bases. CDR3 length: 18 residues. CDR1 and CDR2 (germline): DFQATT, SNEGSKA (reference sequence). The CDR3 loop reads CSARPLGTSGGDYNEQFF. CDR3 coding DNA: TGCAGTGCTAGACCACTCGGGACTAGCGGGGGGGACTACAATGAGCAGTTCTTC.

This rearrangement joins TRBV2 to TRBJ2-7, with 9 positions matching TRBD1. V shed 8 bases, J shed 4 bases, and the junction held 6 bases outside the gene matches. The CDR3 totals 13 residues. Germline V gene sequence: CDR1 SNHLY, CDR2 FYNNEI. CDR3 residues: CASGGQGMYEQYF. CDR3 bases: TGTGCCAGCGGCGGACAGGGGATGTACGAGCAGTACTTC.